This T cell receptor (beta chain) was sequenced in a study of T cells after posttransplantation cyclophosphamide. Busulfan-fludarabine conditioning, marrow transplant, and cyclophosphamide on days +3 and +4 were administered. Measured with immunoSEQ multiplex PCR; TCRdb has only the in-frame clones, and not every one. This sample has about 42,000 clones, with about 92% found just once. This CDR3 region has 13 residues. The germline V and J ends were trimmed by 6 bases and 0 bases, with 8 bases remaining between them. Germline V CDR1 and CDR2: MNHEY, SVGAGI. The chain employs TRBV6-5 and TRBJ1-1; D is ambiguous. Sample: PBMCs, taken just over 60 days after allogeneic stem cell transplant with posttransplant cyclophosphamide. This TCR derives from a male patient over 55 who received an allogeneic stem cell transplant from a related donor and was CMV-positive. Certain T cells may be donor cells from the graft. CDR3 region: CASRLQMNTEAFF. CDR3 nucleotides: TGTGCCAGCAGGCTCCAGATGAACACTGAAGCTTTCTTT.